This TCR beta chain was sequenced in a study of blood T cell repertoires in COVID-19. For the study at large: The study drew acute and convalescent COVID-19 samples from the United States, Italy and Spain.

Using immunoSEQ multiplex PCR, the repertoire was profiled, and TCRdb retains in-frame clones only, with some absent. This table has about 72,000 clones, 75% to 90% appearing once. The V gene's germline CDR1 is SGHVS and CDR2 FQNEAQ. The CDR3 length is 13 residues. V was clipped by 4 bases and J by 4 bases; unmatched bases: 4. This clone is a singleton in its sample. This TCR was recovered from a woman older than 75 with acute or convalescent COVID-19. The gene calls are TRBV7-8 and TRBJ2-7; 7 bases match TRBD1. Material: peripheral blood. The CDR3 sequence: CASSWGQSYEQYF. The CDR3 DNA reads as TGTGCCAGCAGCTGGGGACAGAGTTACGAGCAGTACTTC.